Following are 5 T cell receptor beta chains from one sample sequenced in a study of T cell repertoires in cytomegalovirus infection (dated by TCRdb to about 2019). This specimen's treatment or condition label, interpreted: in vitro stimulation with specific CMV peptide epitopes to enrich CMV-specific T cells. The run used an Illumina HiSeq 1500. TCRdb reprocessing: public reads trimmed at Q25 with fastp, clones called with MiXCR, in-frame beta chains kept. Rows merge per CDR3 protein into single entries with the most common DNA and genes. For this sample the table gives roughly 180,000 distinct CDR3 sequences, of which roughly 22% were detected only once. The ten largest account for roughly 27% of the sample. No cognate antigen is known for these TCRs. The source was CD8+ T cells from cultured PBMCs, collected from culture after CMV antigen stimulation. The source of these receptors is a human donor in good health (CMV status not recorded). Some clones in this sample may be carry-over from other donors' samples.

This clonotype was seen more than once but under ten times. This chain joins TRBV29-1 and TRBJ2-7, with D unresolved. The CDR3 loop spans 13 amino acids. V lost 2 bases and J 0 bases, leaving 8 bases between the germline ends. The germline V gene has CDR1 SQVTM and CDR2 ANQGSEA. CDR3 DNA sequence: TGCAGCGTTGAATCTGGCAGCTCCTACGAGCAGTACTTC. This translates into CSVESGSSYEQYF.

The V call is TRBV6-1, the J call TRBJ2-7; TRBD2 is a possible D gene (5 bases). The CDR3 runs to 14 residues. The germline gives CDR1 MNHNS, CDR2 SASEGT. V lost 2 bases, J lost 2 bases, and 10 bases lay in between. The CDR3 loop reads CASSESDGTYEQYF. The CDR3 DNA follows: TGTGCCAGCAGTGAATCAGACGGGACCTACGAGCAGTACTTC.

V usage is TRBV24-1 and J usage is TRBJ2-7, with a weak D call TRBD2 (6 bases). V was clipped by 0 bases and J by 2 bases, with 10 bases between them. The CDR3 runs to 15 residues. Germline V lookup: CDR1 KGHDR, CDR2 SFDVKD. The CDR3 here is CATSDLRRGTYEQYF. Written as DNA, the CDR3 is TGTGCCACCAGTGATTTGCGGAGGGGTACCTACGAGCAGTACTTC.

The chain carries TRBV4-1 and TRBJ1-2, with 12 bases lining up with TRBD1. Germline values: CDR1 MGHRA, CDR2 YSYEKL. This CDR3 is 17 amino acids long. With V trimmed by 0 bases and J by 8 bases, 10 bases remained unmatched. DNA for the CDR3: TGCGCCAGCAGCCAAGAAGGGAGGGGACAGGGGGCGATCGGCTACACCTTC. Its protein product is CASSQEGRGQGAIGYTF.

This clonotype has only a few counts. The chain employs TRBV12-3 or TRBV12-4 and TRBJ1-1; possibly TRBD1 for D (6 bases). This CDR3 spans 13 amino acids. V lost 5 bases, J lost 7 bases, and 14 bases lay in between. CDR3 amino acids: CASSIFGQYEAFF. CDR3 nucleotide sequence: TGTGCCAGCAGTATCTTTGGACAGTATGAAGCTTTCTTT.